This record concerns one T cell receptor (beta chain) sequence. RNA transcripts yielded amplified TCR beta CDR3 regions. In the first-round RT-PCR of the TCR CDR3, the HTBI primer set was used. Using its own MiXCR run on the multiplex PCR reads, TCRdb lists one record per CDR3 protein. The sample has around 340,000 distinct CDR3 sequences, 15% to 20% seen once. This sample is drawn from a study of T cells in Graves' hyperthyroidism and ophthalmopathy. Across the whole study: Peripheral blood collection took place at initial diagnosis, before any treatment.

The germline CDR1 and CDR2 sequences are LNHDA and SQIVND (reference sequence). Trimming took 5 bases from V and 6 from J; bases not matched to a gene: 9. This CDR3 has 16 residues. Exclusion of patients followed from uncontrolled infection, other autoimmune disease, pregnancy or lactation. Each diagnosis drew on symptoms, thyroxine, TRAb, thyroid ultrasound and orbital computed tomography findings. This sample holds PBMCs from 8.5 to 10 ml fresh peripheral blood. The TCR originated in a woman in her thirties or forties with Graves' ophthalmopathy. The specimen sequenced was blood. This chain links TRBV19 with TRBJ2-2; 10 bases match TRBD2. The CDR3 here is CASSSWGTSVAGELFF. For the CDR3, the DNA is TGTGCCAGTAGTTCCTGGGGGACTAGCGTCGCCGGGGAGCTGTTTTTT.